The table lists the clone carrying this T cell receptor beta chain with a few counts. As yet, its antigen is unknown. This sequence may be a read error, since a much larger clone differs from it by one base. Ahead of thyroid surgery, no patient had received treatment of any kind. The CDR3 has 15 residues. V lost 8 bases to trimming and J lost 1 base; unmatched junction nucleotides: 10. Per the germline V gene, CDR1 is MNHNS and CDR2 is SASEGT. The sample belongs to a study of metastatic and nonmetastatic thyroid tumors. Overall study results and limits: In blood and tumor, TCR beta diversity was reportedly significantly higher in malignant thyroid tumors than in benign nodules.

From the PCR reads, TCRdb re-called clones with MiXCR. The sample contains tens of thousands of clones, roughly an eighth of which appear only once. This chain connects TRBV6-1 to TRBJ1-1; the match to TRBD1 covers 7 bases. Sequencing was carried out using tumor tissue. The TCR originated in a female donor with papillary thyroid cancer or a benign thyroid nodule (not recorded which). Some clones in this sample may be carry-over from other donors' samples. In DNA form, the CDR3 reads TGTGCCAGCTACAGGGGCGTTTCAGCGAACACTGAAGCTTTCTTT. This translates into CASYRGVSANTEAFF.